These 24 T cell receptor beta chains were all obtained from the same sample, sequenced in a study of shared clonotypes between healthy human individuals. The method was immunoSEQ multiplex PCR; TCRdb's version includes in-frame clones alone and lacks a portion of them. In the table there are 470,000 or so clones, around 80% of which are singletons. The specimen sequenced was PBMCs. The receptors stem from a woman in her forties in good health. Some clones in this sample may be carry-over from other donors' samples.

The chain combines TRBV23-1 with TRBJ2-1; 10 nucleotides match TRBD1. TRBV23-1 is designated an ORF whose function remains uncertain. The V gene end was trimmed by 1 base and the J gene end by 1 base; junction bases not matched to a gene: 13. This CDR3 is built from 20 residues. CDR3 nucleotide sequence: TGCGCCAGCAGTCAATTCCGAGGGGGGACAGGGGTCAATTCCTACAATGAGCAGTTCTTC. Translating gives CASSQFRGGTGVNSYNEQFF.

The chain recombines TRBV7-9 with TRBJ2-2, with D hard to call. Germline CDR1 is SEHNR and CDR2 is FQNEAQ (reference sequence). The CDR3 extends over 12 amino acids. V dropped 5 bases and J dropped 7 bases, with 8 bases sitting between them. The DNA for the CDR3 is TGTGCCAGCAGCCTTACGCTCGGGGAGCTGTTTTTT. As protein: CASSLTLGELFF. Full variable domain (remainder filled in from reference TRBV7-9 and TRBJ2-2): DTGVSQNPRHKITKRGQNVTFRCDPISEHNRLYWYRQTLGQGPEFLTYFQNEAQLEKSRLLSDRFSAERPKGSFSTLEIQRTEQGDSAMYLCASSLTLGELFFGEGSRLTVL.

The chain joins TRBV28 to TRBJ1-2; 8 bases are shared with TRBD1. V lost 6 bases to trimming and J lost 4 bases; unmatched junction nucleotides: 10. There are 15 residues in the CDR3. Germline V gene lookup returns CDR1 MDHEN and CDR2 SYDVKM. CDR3 sequence (DNA): TGTGCCAGCAGATACGACAGGGGTCGGGGCTATGGCTACACCTTC. This translates into CASRYDRGRGYGYTF.

This clone was picked up a small number of times. This sequence joins TRBV7-8 and TRBJ2-7; 9 bases agree with TRBD1. This CDR3 comprises 18 residues. Trimming at V came to 5 bases and at J to 3 bases, leaving 17 bases not matched to a gene. Per the germline V gene, CDR1 is SGHVS and CDR2 is FQNEAQ. CDR3 nucleotide sequence: TGTGCCAGCAGCAAGGTCGCCGGGACAGGGTCTCTCAACTACGAGCAGTACTTC. This sequence encodes CASSKVAGTGSLNYEQYF.

This clone has at least ten counts. This sequence joins TRBV19 and TRBJ1-4; D possibly corresponds to TRBD1 (6 bases). CDR1 and CDR2 (germline): LNHDA, SQIVND (reference sequence). CDR3 size: 15 residues. Between the trimmed V and J ends, which lost 2 bases and 9 bases, there was a span of 16 bases. CDR3 sequence (DNA): TGTGCCAGTAGTATATTGGGGGGCTCGTTTAAAAAACTGTTTTTT. This sequence encodes CASSILGGSFKKLFF.

The V gene is TRBV7-2, the J gene TRBJ2-4, with D perhaps matching TRBD1 or TRBD2 (6 bases each). The CDR3 runs to 15 residues. Trimming removed 7 bases at V and 2 bases at J, with 15 bases between. Looked up from germline, CDR1 is SGHTA and CDR2 is FQGNSA. In DNA form, the CDR3 reads TGTGCCAGCACAAATAGGGGGGAGCCCAAAAACATTCAGTACTTC. Its translation: CASTNRGEPKNIQYF. Supplemented by reference TRBV7-2 and TRBJ2-4, the full variable domain reads GAGVSQSPSNKVTEKGKDVELRCDPISGHTALYWYRQSLGQGLEFLIYFQGNSAPDKSGLPSDRFSAERTGGSVSTLTIQRTQQEDSAVYLCASTNRGEPKNIQYFGAGTRLSVL.

The chain uses TRBV18 and TRBJ2-6, with 8 bases fitting TRBD1. Germline lookup yields CDR1 KGHSH and CDR2 LQKENI. J was trimmed by 0 bases and V by 3 bases; bases with no gene match: 4. The CDR3 is 17 residues long. CDR3 sequence (DNA): TGTGCCAGCTCACCGACAGGGGACCACTCTGGGGCCAACGTCCTGACTTTC. This encodes CASSPTGDHSGANVLTF.

The chain recombines TRBV19 with TRBJ1-4; 12 nucleotides align to TRBD1. The CDR3 is made up of 19 amino acids. Per the germline V gene, CDR1 is LNHDA and CDR2 is SQIVND (reference sequence). V shed 4 bases and J 3 bases; nucleotides not matched to a gene: 12. The CDR3 region has the DNA TGTGCCAGTAGTAAAGCCGGGACAGGGGGCCTCTCGTCTAATGAAAAACTGTTTTTT. As protein: CASSKAGTGGLSSNEKLFF.

This clone was found many times. The V and J genes are TRBV7-2 and TRBJ1-1; a weak D match, TRBD1 (6 bases). V lost 0 bases and J lost 5, with 13 bases in between. CDR3 length: 15 residues. Germline V gene lookup returns CDR1 SGHTA and CDR2 FQGNSA. CDR3 sequence (DNA): TGTGCCAGCAGCTTAGCTTCCAGGGGTTGGACTGAAGCTTTCTTT. Translated: CASSLASRGWTEAFF.

The chain combines TRBV28 with TRBJ2-1; 8 positions agree with TRBD1. The CDR3 spans 15 residues. Per the germline V gene, CDR1 is MDHEN and CDR2 is SYDVKM. J gave up 7 bases and V 6 bases, and 11 bases lay outside the gene matches. The CDR3 here is CASRLGQGLMNEQFF. CDR3 DNA: TGTGCCAGCAGGCTCGGACAGGGTCTAATGAATGAGCAGTTCTTC.

CDR3 bases: TGTGCCAGCAGCCGATATGGAATGGGTCAGCCCCAGCATTTT. Translating it yields CASSRYGMGQPQHF. This sequence joins TRBV5-4 and TRBJ1-5; D unclear. The germline gives CDR1 SGHNT, CDR2 YYREEE (reference sequence). The CDR3 is 14 amino acids. Deletions cut 4 bases from V and 6 bases from J, with 14 bases between.

This clone was recorded at least ten times. The chain couples TRBV28 to TRBJ2-1; D is unclear. CDR1 MDHEN and CDR2 SYDVKM come from the germline V gene. The CDR3 is 15 amino acids. Trimming cost V 8 bases and J 1 base, with 15 bases left between them. The chain's CDR3 is CASQPDATSYNEQFF. CDR3 nucleotide sequence: TGTGCCAGCCAACCCGACGCCACATCCTACAATGAGCAGTTCTTC.

A remark on this clone: The junction departs from the called germline gene at one end, perhaps through a read error. J is TRBJ2-7 and V is TRBV5-1; 12 bases line up with TRBD1. The germline gives CDR1 SGHRS, CDR2 YFSETQ. The CDR3 length is 15 residues. In DNA, the CDR3 is TGCGTCAGCAGCTTGTCCGGGACAGGGGGCAACGAGCAGTACTTC. Protein product: CVSSLSGTGGNEQYF.

The chain combines TRBV7-9 with TRBJ1-2, with 9 bases identical to TRBD1. Unmatched junction bases numbered 10, after V lost 2 bases and J lost 6 bases. The CDR3 loop spans 16 amino acids. Germline lookup yields CDR1 SEHNR and CDR2 FQNEAQ (reference sequence). CDR3 sequence reads: CASSLSAQWTGDGYTF. The CDR3 DNA reads as TGTGCCAGCAGCTTATCTGCTCAATGGACAGGGGATGGCTACACCTTC.

CDR3 loop: CASSARMAGGPYKGLRQFF. CDR3 DNA sequence: TGTGCCAGCAGTGCTCGCATGGCGGGAGGGCCTTATAAAGGGCTTCGGCAGTTCTTC. This chain uses TRBV7-8 with TRBJ2-1; 9 bases match TRBD2. The CDR3 is made up of 19 amino acids. The germline CDR1 and CDR2 sequences are SGHVS and FQNEAQ. V was clipped by 6 bases and J by 12 bases; unmatched bases: 27.

This chain uses TRBV5-4 with TRBJ2-3; 10 nucleotides align to TRBD2. Germline assignment: CDR1 SGHNT and CDR2 YYREEE (reference sequence). The V and J ends lost 8 bases and 2 bases, in that order; junction bases with no gene match: 8. The CDR3 sequence is 15 residues long. CDR3 residues: CARNKREGYTDTQYF. In DNA form, the CDR3 reads TGTGCCAGGAATAAGCGGGAGGGATACACAGATACGCAGTATTTT.

The CDR3 DNA sequence: TGTGCCAGCAGCCCCGAGACAGGGGTACAGCCCCAGCATTTT. Protein sequence: CASSPETGVQPQHF. The chain couples TRBV6-1 to TRBJ1-5; TRBD1 matches 8 bases. V shed 6 bases, J shed 7 bases, and the junction held 8 bases outside the gene matches. The length of the CDR3 is 14 residues. Germline V gene lookup returns CDR1 MNHNS and CDR2 SASEGT.

This chain uses TRBV5-1 with TRBJ1-2; TRBD1 matches 7 bases. The CDR3 is 14 amino acids. V lost 4 bases and J lost 1; bases outside the gene matches: 4. In germline, CDR1 is SGHRS, CDR2 YFSETQ. CDR3 sequence reads: CASSPDRVNYGYTF. Here the CDR3 DNA reads TGCGCCAGCAGCCCTGACAGGGTTAACTATGGCTACACCTTC.

This rearrangement joins TRBV5-6 to TRBJ2-5; TRBD2 aligns across 8 bases. The CDR3 runs to 14 residues. CDR1 is SGHDT and CDR2 is YYEEEE in the germline V gene. Losses at the gene ends were 2 bases for V and 2 bases for J; bases not matched to a gene: 2. The CDR3, as DNA: TGTGCCAGCAGCTTTAGCGGGGCACAAGAGACCCAGTACTTC. This gives the protein CASSFSGAQETQYF.

There are a few counts of this clone. The chain carries TRBV7-2 and TRBJ2-2; TRBD2 matches 7 bases. V was clipped by 2 bases and J by 4 bases; unmatched bases: 10. The CDR3 is 17 residues long. Germline V lookup: CDR1 SGHTA, CDR2 FQGNSA. As DNA, the CDR3 is TGTGCCAGCAGCTTACAGTCAGGGACTATCCTCACCGGGGAGCTGTTTTTT. Its translation: CASSLQSGTILTGELFF. Using reference TRBV7-2 and TRBJ2-2 for the parts outside the CDR3, the full variable domain is GAGVSQSPSNKVTEKGKDVELRCDPISGHTALYWYRQSLGQGLEFLIYFQGNSAPDKSGLPSDRFSAERTGGSVSTLTIQRTQQEDSAVYLCASSLQSGTILTGELFFGEGSRLTVL.

This clone was found many times. The chain links TRBV7-8 to TRBJ2-7, with D maybe TRBD2 (6 bases). Germline V lookup: CDR1 SGHVS, CDR2 FQNEAQ. CDR3 size: 12 residues. V was clipped by 5 bases and J by 4 bases, with 9 bases between them. The CDR3 reads CASSVGSYEQYF. The CDR3 DNA follows: TGTGCCAGCAGCGTCGGGAGTTACGAGCAGTACTTC.

This clone was seen only once. The CDR3 DNA reads as TGCGCCAGCAGCTCGTTGGCAGGGGGCGCAGATACGCAGTATTTT. It is translated as CASSSLAGGADTQYF. This chain links TRBV5-1 with TRBJ2-3; the match to TRBD1 covers 8 bases. CDR1 SGHRS and CDR2 YFSETQ come from the germline V gene. The length of the CDR3 is 15 residues. V shed 3 bases and J 4 bases; nucleotides not matched to a gene: 7.

The chain carries TRBV19 and TRBJ2-7, with 8 bases that match TRBD2. CDR3 size: 13 residues. Germline CDR1 and CDR2: LNHDA and SQIVND (reference sequence). The V gene end was trimmed by 3 bases and the J gene end by 4 bases; junction bases not matched to a gene: 2. Here the CDR3 reads CASSIGGRYEQYF. CDR3 DNA: TGTGCCAGTAGTATTGGCGGGAGGTACGAGCAGTACTTC.

The CDR3 DNA reads as TGTGCCAGCAGCTTAGGAGGGGCGGGAGGCTACACCTTC. Its translation: CASSLGGAGGYTF. J is TRBJ1-2 and V is TRBV11-2, with D perhaps matching TRBD1 (5 bases). Germline values: CDR1 SGHAT, CDR2 FQNNGV. Trimming shortened V by 1 base and J by 8 bases, and 11 bases separated the two germline ends. This CDR3 is built from 13 residues.